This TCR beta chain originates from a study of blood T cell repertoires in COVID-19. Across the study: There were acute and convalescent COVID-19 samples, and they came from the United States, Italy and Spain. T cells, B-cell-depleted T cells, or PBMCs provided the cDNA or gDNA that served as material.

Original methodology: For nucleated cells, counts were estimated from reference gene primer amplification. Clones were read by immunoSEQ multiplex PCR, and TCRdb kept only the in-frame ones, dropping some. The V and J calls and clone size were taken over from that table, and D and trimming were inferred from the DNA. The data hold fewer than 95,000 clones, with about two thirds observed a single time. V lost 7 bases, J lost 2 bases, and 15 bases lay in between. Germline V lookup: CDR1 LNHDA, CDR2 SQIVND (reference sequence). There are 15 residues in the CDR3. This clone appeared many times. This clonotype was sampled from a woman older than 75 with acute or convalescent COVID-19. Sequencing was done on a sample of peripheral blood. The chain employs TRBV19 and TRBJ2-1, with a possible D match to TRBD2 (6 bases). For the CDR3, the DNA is TGTGCCAGTACAATCGCGGGGCTCACCTACAATGAGCAGTTCTTC. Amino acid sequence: CASTIAGLTYNEQFF.